These T cell receptor beta chains were read from a single sample in a study of OX40 agonist ivuxolimab in advanced cancers. Profiling relied on immunoSEQ multiplex PCR, and the TCRdb table lists in-frame clones only, not all of them. The data hold some 59,000 clones, with around 82% observed a single time. The input for sequencing was CD4+ or CD8+ T cells sorted from blood, taken in a trial of the OX40 agonist ivuxolimab. These receptors originate from an adult with an advanced solid tumor such as melanoma, head and neck, liver or kidney cancer. Each CDR3 is given with its conserved first and last residue. The D gene is left open where the match is weak. Clone size appears in some rows only: once, few, many, or a class for an expanded clone.

D: -
J: TRBJ2-6
size: -
length: 18
V: TRBV7-9
DNA: TGTGCCAGCAGCCGACCGCTGGGGAATGTAGCCGGGGCCAACGTCCTGACTTTC
CDR3: CASSRPLGNVAGANVLTF

D: -
J: TRBJ2-1
size: -
length: 16
V: TRBV28
DNA: TGTGCCAGCAGCGAAGTCCGCGGGACAGCGTACAATGAGCAGTTCTTC
CDR3: CASSEVRGTAYNEQFF

D: TRBD1
J: TRBJ1-1
size: once
length: 16
V: TRBV5-6
DNA: TGTGCCAGCAGCCGAACCAAGACAGGGATGAACACTGAAGCTTTCTTT
CDR3: CASSRTKTGMNTEAFF

D: -
J: TRBJ2-1
size: -
length: 11
V: TRBV7-9
DNA: TGTGCCAGCAGCTTAGCCACTGAGCAGTTCTTC
CDR3: CASSLATEQFF

D: TRBD1
J: TRBJ1-2
size: -
length: 14
V: TRBV28
DNA: TGTGCCATAAATGAGGGCAGGGGGCGATTTGGCTACACCTTC
CDR3: CAINEGRGRFGYTF

D: -
J: TRBJ2-7
size: -
length: 14
V: TRBV14
DNA: TGTGCCAGCAGCCAAGATCTGCGGGTTCTCGAGCAGTACTTC
CDR3: CASSQDLRVLEQYF

D: TRBD1
J: TRBJ1-5
size: -
length: 14
V: TRBV19
DNA: TGTGCCAGTAGAAAGGGACAGAGCAATCAGCCCCAGCATTTT
CDR3: CASRKGQSNQPQHF

D: TRBD1
J: TRBJ1-5
size: -
length: 13
V: TRBV29-1
DNA: TGCAGCGTGGGGACAGGTTACAATCAGCCCCAGCATTTT
CDR3: CSVGTGYNQPQHF

D: TRBD2
J: TRBJ2-2
size: -
length: 16
V: TRBV7-8
DNA: TGTGCCAGCAGCCCCTTAGCGGGGGGGCGCACCGGGGAGCTGTTTTTT
CDR3: CASSPLAGGRTGELFF

D: -
J: TRBJ2-5
size: -
length: 15
V: TRBV7-2
DNA: TGTGCCAGCAGCTCGATCAGGGGGGGGAGGGAGACCCAGTACTTC
CDR3: CASSSIRGGRETQYF

D: TRBD1
J: TRBJ1-5
size: -
length: 14
V: TRBV28
DNA: TGTGCCAGCAGGGGGACAGGGCGACACCAGCCCCAGCATTTT
CDR3: CASRGTGRHQPQHF

D: -
J: TRBJ2-3
size: -
length: 14
V: TRBV5-1
DNA: TGCGCCAGCAGCTTGAGTGGCCGGGCAGATACGCAGTATTTT
CDR3: CASSLSGRADTQYF

D: -
J: TRBJ1-5
size: -
length: 19
V: TRBV28
DNA: TGTGCCAGCAGCACCTATCGGGACCTCCGCCCTATTCGCAATCAGCCCCAGCATTTT
CDR3: CASSTYRDLRPIRNQPQHF

D: -
J: TRBJ1-2
size: once
length: 14
V: TRBV6-6
DNA: TGTGCCAGCAGGACCTCAGGGGACCGGCATGGCTACACCTTC
CDR3: CASRTSGDRHGYTF

D: -
J: TRBJ1-3
size: -
length: 16
V: TRBV5-6
DNA: TGTGCCAGCAGCTTGTCATCAGGGAGTTATGGAAACACCATATATTTT
CDR3: CASSLSSGSYGNTIYF

D: -
J: TRBJ2-2
size: -
length: 11
V: TRBV2
DNA: TGTGCCAGCAGTGATACCGGGGAGCTGTTTTTT
CDR3: CASSDTGELFF

D: TRBD1
J: TRBJ2-2
size: -
length: 15
V: TRBV11-2
DNA: TGTGCCAGCAGCAAGGGACAGCCGAACACCGGGGAGCTGTTTTTT
CDR3: CASSKGQPNTGELFF

D: -
J: TRBJ2-5
size: -
length: 11
V: TRBV18
DNA: TGTGCCAGCTCACCACGGGAGACCCAGTACTTC
CDR3: CASSPRETQYF

D: -
J: TRBJ1-1
size: -
length: 14
V: TRBV19
DNA: TGTGCCAGTAGTATAGATTCGTTGAACACTGAAGCTTTCTTT
CDR3: CASSIDSLNTEAFF

D: -
J: TRBJ1-1
size: -
length: 13
V: TRBV30
DNA: TGTGCCTGGAGTACCCCCGGGGACACTGAAGCTTTCTTT
CDR3: CAWSTPGDTEAFF

D: TRBD1
J: TRBJ1-2
size: -
length: 16
V: TRBV18
DNA: TGTGCCAGCTCACCTACAGGGGCGTCTATTACTTATGGCTACACCTTC
CDR3: CASSPTGASITYGYTF

D: TRBD1
J: TRBJ2-7
size: -
length: 15
V: TRBV6-5
DNA: TGTGCCAGCAGTTACTCCGGACAGGGCTACTACGAGCAGTACTTC
CDR3: CASSYSGQGYYEQYF

D: TRBD1
J: TRBJ2-2
size: -
length: 15
V: TRBV7-9
DNA: TGTGCCAGCAGCGCCAGGGACAGGGGGAACGGGGAGCTGTTTTTT
CDR3: CASSARDRGNGELFF

D: -
J: TRBJ1-1
size: few
length: 15
V: TRBV9
DNA: TGTGCCAGCAGCGTAGAGGTGACCCCCAACACTGAAGCTTTCTTT
CDR3: CASSVEVTPNTEAFF

D: -
J: TRBJ2-1
size: once
length: 15
V: TRBV11-3
DNA: TGTGCCAGCAGCTTTCAGCGAGAAGCATACAATGAGCAGTTCTTC
CDR3: CASSFQREAYNEQFF

D: -
J: TRBJ1-1
size: -
length: 15
V: TRBV27
DNA: TGTGCCAGCAGTTTAGGGTGGACAGCGAACACTGAAGCTTTCTTT
CDR3: CASSLGWTANTEAFF

D: TRBD1
J: TRBJ2-7
size: -
length: 14
V: TRBV27
DNA: TGTGCCAGCAGTCCCGGACAGGCGACGTACGAGCAGTACTTC
CDR3: CASSPGQATYEQYF

D: TRBD1
J: TRBJ2-5
size: -
length: 13
V: TRBV6-1
DNA: TGTGCCAGCAGACTGACAGGGATAGAGACCCAGTACTTC
CDR3: CASRLTGIETQYF

D: -
J: TRBJ1-1
size: -
length: 14
V: TRBV5-1
DNA: TGCGCCAGCAGCTTGGCGACAGGGAACACTGAAGCTTTCTTT
CDR3: CASSLATGNTEAFF

D: TRBD1
J: TRBJ1-2
size: -
length: 13
V: TRBV4-2
DNA: TGTGCCAGCAGCCGGTCGGACAGGGACGGCTACACCTTC
CDR3: CASSRSDRDGYTF

D: TRBD1
J: TRBJ1-1
size: -
length: 13
V: TRBV6-5
DNA: TGTGCCAGCAGTTACTCGGACAGGGCTGAAGCTTTCTTT
CDR3: CASSYSDRAEAFF

D: -
J: TRBJ2-2
size: -
length: 12
V: TRBV6-5
DNA: TGTGCCAGCAGAAAACACACCGGGGAGCTGTTTTTT
CDR3: CASRKHTGELFF

D: -
J: TRBJ1-2
size: -
length: 13
V: TRBV28
DNA: TGTGCCAGCAGTTTACTAGGGAACTATGGCTACACCTTC
CDR3: CASSLLGNYGYTF

D: -
J: TRBJ2-7
size: -
length: 15
V: TRBV5-4
DNA: TGTGCCAGCAGCCGCGCGGGACAACTCTCCTACGAGCAGTACTTC
CDR3: CASSRAGQLSYEQYF

D: -
J: TRBJ2-7
size: -
length: 13
V: TRBV6-5
DNA: TGTGCCAGCAGTCGCTTTGAAGGGTACGAGCAGTACTTC
CDR3: CASSRFEGYEQYF

D: TRBD2
J: TRBJ2-3
size: -
length: 15
V: TRBV6-6
DNA: TGTGCCAGCAGTTACTCACTAGCGCGGGCCGATACGCAGTATTTT
CDR3: CASSYSLARADTQYF

D: -
J: TRBJ2-3
size: -
length: 18
V: TRBV4-1
DNA: TGCGCCAGCAGCCAAGGAGTAGGTAACGGGCCCCAAGGGGATACGCAGTATTTT
CDR3: CASSQGVGNGPQGDTQYF

D: TRBD2
J: TRBJ2-5
size: -
length: 15
V: TRBV9
DNA: TGTGCCAGCAGCCCCAGTAGCGGGGGGGAAGAGACCCAGTACTTC
CDR3: CASSPSSGGEETQYF

D: -
J: TRBJ1-1
size: -
length: 14
V: TRBV7-2
DNA: TGTGCCAGCAGCCCCGACAGACTCAACACTGAAGCTTTCTTT
CDR3: CASSPDRLNTEAFF

D: -
J: TRBJ1-4
size: -
length: 14
V: TRBV11-2
DNA: TGTGCCAGCAGCCGGACAAGCCGTAATGAAAAACTGTTTTTT
CDR3: CASSRTSRNEKLFF

D: TRBD2
J: TRBJ2-7
size: few
length: 16
V: TRBV7-2
DNA: TGTGCCAGCAGCCTGACTAGCGGGGGGGGCGGTAGAGAGCAGTACTTC
CDR3: CASSLTSGGGGREQYF

D: TRBD1
J: TRBJ1-5
size: few
length: 14
V: TRBV28
DNA: TGTGCCAGCAGTTCAGGACAGGGGGAGCAGCCCCAGCATTTT
CDR3: CASSSGQGEQPQHF

D: TRBD1
J: TRBJ2-5
size: -
length: 16
V: TRBV5-1
DNA: TGCGCCAGCAGCTTGACCGGGACAGGGTACGGGAAGACCCAGTACTTC
CDR3: CASSLTGTGYGKTQYF

D: TRBD2
J: TRBJ2-7
size: -
length: 18
V: TRBV5-1
DNA: TGCGCCAGCAGCTTAAGTGGTCTAGCGGGAGGGAGCTCCTACGAGCAGTACTTC
CDR3: CASSLSGLAGGSSYEQYF

D: TRBD2
J: TRBJ2-2
size: once
length: 18
V: TRBV7-8
DNA: TGTGCCAGCAACCGTCCGGGACTAGCGGGATGGGGGACCGGGGAGCTGTTTTTT
CDR3: CASNRPGLAGWGTGELFF

D: TRBD1
J: TRBJ1-1
size: -
length: 15
V: TRBV19
DNA: TGTGCCAGTAGAGCAGGGACAGCAGGTAACGATGAAGCTTTCTTT
CDR3: CASRAGTAGNDEAFF

D: -
J: TRBJ1-3
size: -
length: 15
V: TRBV4-3
DNA: TGCGCCAGCAGCCAAGGAGGTTCCTCTGGAAACACCATATATTTT
CDR3: CASSQGGSSGNTIYF

D: -
J: TRBJ1-1
size: -
length: 14
V: TRBV19
DNA: TGTGCCAGTAGTATAGGGCAGGGGCTGGGTGAAGCTTTCTTT
CDR3: CASSIGQGLGEAFF

D: -
J: TRBJ1-1
size: -
length: 13
V: TRBV19
DNA: TGTGCCAGTAGTAGGACCGGGGACACTGAAGCTTTCTTT
CDR3: CASSRTGDTEAFF

D: -
J: TRBJ1-2
size: -
length: 13
V: TRBV7-2
DNA: TGTGCCAGCAGCTATGGGGGTTGGGGGGGCTACACCTTC
CDR3: CASSYGGWGGYTF

D: TRBD1
J: TRBJ1-2
size: -
length: 15
V: TRBV28
DNA: TGTGCCAGCACCCCCCGACAGGGGGGGACCTATGGCTACACCTTC
CDR3: CASTPRQGGTYGYTF

D: -
J: TRBJ2-7
size: -
length: 16
V: TRBV11-2
DNA: TGTGCCAGCAGCTTGAGGGGGGACACGGGCGGGTACGAGCAGTACTTC
CDR3: CASSLRGDTGGYEQYF

D: -
J: TRBJ1-3
size: few
length: 14
V: TRBV9
DNA: TGTGCCAGCAGCGTCGGGACATTCGGAAACACCATATATTTT
CDR3: CASSVGTFGNTIYF

D: -
J: TRBJ1-2
size: -
length: 15
V: TRBV4-1
DNA: TGCGCCAGCAGCCAAGGCGGTAGAGCTAACTATGGCTACACCTTC
CDR3: CASSQGGRANYGYTF

D: -
J: TRBJ2-7
size: -
length: 14
V: TRBV19
DNA: TGTGCCAGTAGTCAACAGGGAACGGCCTACGAGCAGTACTTC
CDR3: CASSQQGTAYEQYF

D: -
J: TRBJ1-5
size: -
length: 19
V: TRBV7-2
DNA: TGTGCCAGCAGCTTAGGCCAGGGCAGGGGTGCTCTTAGCAATCAGCCCCAGCATTTT
CDR3: CASSLGQGRGALSNQPQHF

D: -
J: TRBJ1-5
size: -
length: 16
V: TRBV13
DNA: TGTGCCAGCAGTTCCTCGACGGCCCAATACAATCAGCCCCAGCATTTT
CDR3: CASSSSTAQYNQPQHF

D: TRBD1
J: TRBJ1-1
size: -
length: 12
V: TRBV10-2
DNA: TGCGCCAGCACAAATGACAGGGGTAAAGCTTTCTTT
CDR3: CASTNDRGKAFF